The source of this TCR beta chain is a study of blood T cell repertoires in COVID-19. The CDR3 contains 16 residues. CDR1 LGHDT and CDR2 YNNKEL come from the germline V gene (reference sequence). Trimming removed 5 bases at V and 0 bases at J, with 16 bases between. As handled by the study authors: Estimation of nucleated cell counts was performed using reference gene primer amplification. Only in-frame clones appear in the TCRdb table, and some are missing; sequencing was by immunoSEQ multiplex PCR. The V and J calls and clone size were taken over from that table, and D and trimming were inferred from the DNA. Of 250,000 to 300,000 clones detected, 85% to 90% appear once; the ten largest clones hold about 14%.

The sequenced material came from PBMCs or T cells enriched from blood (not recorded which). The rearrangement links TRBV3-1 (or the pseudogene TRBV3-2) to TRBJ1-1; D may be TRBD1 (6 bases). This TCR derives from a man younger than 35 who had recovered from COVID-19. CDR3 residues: CASSSGVGQLNTEAFF. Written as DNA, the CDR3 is TGTGCCAGCAGCTCCGGCGTAGGACAGTTGAACACTGAAGCTTTCTTT.